The present T cell receptor beta chain was sequenced within a study of blood T cell repertoires in COVID-19. Study overall: Sites across the United States, Italy and Spain contributed samples from acute and convalescent COVID-19. From T cells, B-cell-depleted T cells, or PBMCs came the material, which was cDNA or gDNA.

This CDR3 contains 12 residues. Trimming removed 7 bases from V and 7 bases from J, with 13 bases in between. Germline V gene sequence: CDR1 MNHEY, CDR2 SVGAGI. Methods used by the authors: For nucleated cells, counts were estimated from reference gene primer amplification. Sequenced by immunoSEQ multiplex PCR; TCRdb stores in-frame clones only, minus some. For V, J and clone size, that table is used; D and trimming come from the DNA. Of 88,000 or so clones in the sample, less than 90% were seen once. The sample was peripheral blood. The rearrangement joins TRBV6-5 to TRBJ1-1, with TRBD1 as a possible D gene (5 bases). The sequence came from a man aged 55 to 70 with acute or convalescent COVID-19. The CDR3 protein is CASIAGGVEAFF. In DNA, the CDR3 is TGTGCCAGCATCGCTGGGGGGGTTGAAGCTTTCTTT.